This entry lists 11 T cell receptor beta chains sequenced from one sample in a study of radiation and T cells in renal cell carcinoma. Time point indicated: blood 2 weeks post-SBRT. Treatment defined: 15 Gy SBRT to primary tumor, nephrectomy 4 weeks later. Profiled with immunoSEQ multiplex PCR; TCRdb holds only in-frame clones, not every one. The sample carries about 150,000 clones, over 80% recorded once. Sequences were derived from blood, sampled from a patient whose treatment included radiotherapy and nephrectomy. These receptor sequences come from a woman between 45 and 65 years old with renal cell carcinoma.

V usage is TRBV7-9 and J usage is TRBJ1-1, with a possible D match to TRBD1 (6 bases). CDR3 length: 13 amino acids. The V gene lost 5 bases and the J gene lost 4 bases, with 11 bases spanning the gap. Germline V gene sequence: CDR1 SEHNR, CDR2 FQNEAQ (reference sequence). CDR3 sequence: CASSLTGTTEAFF. CDR3 nucleotides: TGTGCCAGCAGCCTAACAGGGACCACTGAAGCTTTCTTT. Looking up the rest from reference TRBV7-9 and TRBJ1-1 gives the full variable domain: DTGVSQNPRHKITKRGQNVTFRCDPISEHNRLYWYRQTLGQGPEFLTYFQNEAQLEKSRLLSDRFSAERPKGSFSTLEIQRTEQGDSAMYLCASSLTGTTEAFFGQGTRLTVV.

CDR3 DNA sequence: TGTGCCAGCTCACCCGAATACACGGGTGGAGAGACCCAGTACTTC. The encoded protein is CASSPEYTGGETQYF. The chain couples TRBV18 to TRBJ2-5; no clear D gene. The V gene's germline CDR1 is KGHSH and CDR2 LQKENI. The length of the CDR3 is 15 residues. Trimming removed 3 bases from V and 4 bases from J, with 15 bases in between.

V and J are TRBV6-1 and TRBJ2-3; the D gene is possibly TRBD2 (6 bases). This CDR3 region has 13 residues. CDR1 is MNHNS, CDR2 SASEGT, per germline. Trimming cost V 6 bases and J 4 bases, with 11 bases left between them. The DNA for the CDR3 is TGTGCCAGCAGGGACTTAGCGGCAGATACGCAGTATTTT. This encodes CASRDLAADTQYF.

The chain couples TRBV6-4 to TRBJ2-1, with unresolved D. V lost 2 bases and J 12 bases, leaving 17 bases between the germline ends. The CDR3 consists of 14 residues. CDR1 and CDR2 from the germline V gene are MRHNA and SNTAGT. CDR3 loop: CASSDPLLGLGQFF. In nucleotides, the CDR3 is TGTGCCAGCAGTGACCCGCTCCTAGGTCTCGGGCAGTTCTTC.

The rearrangement links TRBV5-1 to TRBJ1-5, with TRBD1 identical over 7 bases. The CDR3 length is 14 residues. Germline loops: CDR1 SGHRS, CDR2 YFSETQ. V lost 4 bases and J lost 5; bases outside the gene matches: 6. As DNA, the CDR3 is TGCGCCAGCAGCGCGACAGGGTTAGATCAGCCCCAGCATTTT. This encodes CASSATGLDQPQHF.

The genes are TRBV19 and TRBJ2-7; the match to TRBD2 covers 8 bases. The CDR3 length is 14 residues. The germline V gene encodes CDR1 LNHDA and CDR2 SQIVND (reference sequence). The trim removed 5 bases at V and 4 bases at J, leaving 7 bases unmatched. The CDR3 region is CASSLGGDGYEQYF. DNA of the CDR3: TGTGCCAGTAGTCTCGGGGGGGATGGGTACGAGCAGTACTTC.

A word on this clone: Sequence at one end of the junction differs from germline and may be a read error. The same CDR3 also results from other DNA sequences found in this sample. The rearrangement joins TRBV18 to TRBJ1-1; D gene unclear. Germline lookup yields CDR1 KGHSH and CDR2 LQKENI. The CDR3 extends over 12 amino acids. The CDR3 reads CASSPRNTEAFF. CDR3 bases: TGTGCCAGCTCCCCACGGAACACTGAAGCTTTCTTT.

The V and J genes are TRBV7-2 and TRBJ2-7, with TRBD2 matching 13 bases. The CDR3 is made up of 15 amino acids. CDR1 and CDR2 (germline): SGHTA, FQGNSA. CDR3 protein: CASKPGLAGLYEQYF. In nucleotides, the CDR3 is TGTGCTTCAAAGCCGGGACTAGCGGGGCTTTACGAGCAGTACTTC.

The gene calls are TRBV28 and TRBJ2-7; 9 bases are a match to TRBD1. This CDR3 spans 15 amino acids. Trimming took 5 bases from V and 5 from J; bases not matched to a gene: 10. Germline V gives CDR1 MDHEN, CDR2 SYDVKM. The CDR3 loop reads CASSTPGTGPHEQYF. The DNA for the CDR3 is TGTGCCAGCAGTACCCCCGGGACAGGGCCCCACGAGCAGTACTTC. Full variable domain (missing parts from reference TRBV28 and TRBJ2-7): DVKVTQSSRYLVKRTGEKVFLECVQDMDHENMFWYRQDPGLGLRLIYFSYDVKMKEKGDIPEGYSVSREKKERFSLILESASTNQTSMYLCASSTPGTGPHEQYFGPGTRLTVT.

The chain employs TRBV5-1 and TRBJ2-7, with D tentatively TRBD1 (6 bases). V lost 3 bases, J lost 2 bases, and 15 bases lay in between. There are 15 residues in the CDR3. Germline lookup yields CDR1 SGHRS and CDR2 YFSETQ. For the CDR3, the DNA is TGCGCCAGCAGCTCGGACGGACAGAGCGCCTACGAGCAGTACTTC. Its protein product is CASSSDGQSAYEQYF.

The chain is built from TRBV7-9 and TRBJ1-5; 8 positions match TRBD1. V shed 5 bases, J shed 7 bases, and the junction held 4 bases outside the gene matches. This CDR3 spans 13 amino acids. The germline CDR1 and CDR2 sequences are SEHNR and FQNEAQ (reference sequence). The CDR3 here is CASSRQGNQPQHF. CDR3 sequence (DNA): TGTGCCAGCAGCCGACAGGGGAACCAGCCCCAGCATTTT. The full variable domain, in which reference TRBV7-9 and TRBJ1-5 provide the parts outside the CDR3, is DTGVSQNPRHKITKRGQNVTFRCDPISEHNRLYWYRQTLGQGPEFLTYFQNEAQLEKSRLLSDRFSAERPKGSFSTLEIQRTEQGDSAMYLCASSRQGNQPQHFGDGTRLSIL.